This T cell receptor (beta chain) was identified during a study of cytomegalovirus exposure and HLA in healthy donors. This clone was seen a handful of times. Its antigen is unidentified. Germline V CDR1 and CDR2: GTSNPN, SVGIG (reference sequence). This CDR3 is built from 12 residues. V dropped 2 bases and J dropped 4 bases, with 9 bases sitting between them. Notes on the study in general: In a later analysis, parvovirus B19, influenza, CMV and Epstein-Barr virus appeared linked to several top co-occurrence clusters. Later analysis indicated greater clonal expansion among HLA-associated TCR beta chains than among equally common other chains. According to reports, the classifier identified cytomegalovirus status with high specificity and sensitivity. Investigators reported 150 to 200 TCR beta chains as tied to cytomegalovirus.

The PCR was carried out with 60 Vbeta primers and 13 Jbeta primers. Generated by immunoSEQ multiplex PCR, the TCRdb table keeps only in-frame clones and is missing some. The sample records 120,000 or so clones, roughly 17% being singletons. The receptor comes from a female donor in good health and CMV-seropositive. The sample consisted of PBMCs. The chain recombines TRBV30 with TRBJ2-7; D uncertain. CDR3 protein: CAWSPSGYEQYF. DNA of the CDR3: TGTGCCTGGAGTCCTTCGGGTTACGAGCAGTACTTC. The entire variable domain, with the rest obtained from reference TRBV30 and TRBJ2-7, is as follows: SQTIHQWPATLVQPVGSPLSLECTVEGTSNPNLYWYRQAAGRGLQLLFYSVGIGQISSEVPQNLSASRPQDRQFILSSKKLLLSDSGFYLCAWSPSGYEQYFGPGTRLTVT.